This TCR beta chain was sequenced for a study of T cell responses to AZD1222 COVID-19 vaccine. Notes on the study in general: It was only after the peak T cell response that any repertoires were sampled. As reported, nearly half of all spike-specific TCRs target variant regions that are unmutated. Compared with day 0, the breadth and depth of the Spike-specific TCR repertoire rose significantly after two doses of AZD1222.

The CDR3 totals 16 residues. Per germline, CDR1 SEHNR and CDR2 FQNEAQ (reference sequence). V lost 3 bases, J lost 1 base, and 8 bases stayed unmatched. Of note for this clone: What it recognizes is unknown.

Libraries were prepared by immunoSEQ multiplex PCR; TCRdb keeps only in-frame clonotypes and omits some of them. The sample records about 45,000 clones, over 85% being singletons. The sequencing used peripheral blood, collected 28 days after the second AZD1222 dose. V and J are TRBV7-9 and TRBJ1-1; TRBD1 aligns across 7 bases. The receptor's source is an adult who received the AZD1222 COVID-19 vaccine. The CDR3 coding sequence is TGTGCCAGCAGCTTCGCCCCAGGGGGGCGGAACACTGAAGCTTTCTTT. Translation: CASSFAPGGRNTEAFF.